This T cell receptor (beta chain) was captured by sequencing in a study of blood T cell repertoires in COVID-19. This clone was detected ten times or more. Sequencing was performed with immunoSEQ multiplex PCR; in TCRdb, only in-frame clones are kept and a portion is missing. The sample records fewer than 250,000 clones, 70% to 90% being singletons. The CDR3 has 16 amino acids. The germline CDR1 and CDR2 sequences are LGHDT and YNNKEL (reference sequence). J gave up 4 bases and V 0 bases, and 5 bases lay outside the gene matches. The source material was peripheral blood. This clonotype originated in a man in his forties or fifties with acute or convalescent COVID-19. The genes are TRBV3-1 (or the pseudogene TRBV3-2) and TRBJ2-1; 8 bases line up with TRBD2. This chain's CDR3 is CASSQDRLAGYNEQFF. The CDR3 bases are TGTGCCAGCAGCCAAGACCGGCTAGCGGGTTACAATGAGCAGTTCTTC.